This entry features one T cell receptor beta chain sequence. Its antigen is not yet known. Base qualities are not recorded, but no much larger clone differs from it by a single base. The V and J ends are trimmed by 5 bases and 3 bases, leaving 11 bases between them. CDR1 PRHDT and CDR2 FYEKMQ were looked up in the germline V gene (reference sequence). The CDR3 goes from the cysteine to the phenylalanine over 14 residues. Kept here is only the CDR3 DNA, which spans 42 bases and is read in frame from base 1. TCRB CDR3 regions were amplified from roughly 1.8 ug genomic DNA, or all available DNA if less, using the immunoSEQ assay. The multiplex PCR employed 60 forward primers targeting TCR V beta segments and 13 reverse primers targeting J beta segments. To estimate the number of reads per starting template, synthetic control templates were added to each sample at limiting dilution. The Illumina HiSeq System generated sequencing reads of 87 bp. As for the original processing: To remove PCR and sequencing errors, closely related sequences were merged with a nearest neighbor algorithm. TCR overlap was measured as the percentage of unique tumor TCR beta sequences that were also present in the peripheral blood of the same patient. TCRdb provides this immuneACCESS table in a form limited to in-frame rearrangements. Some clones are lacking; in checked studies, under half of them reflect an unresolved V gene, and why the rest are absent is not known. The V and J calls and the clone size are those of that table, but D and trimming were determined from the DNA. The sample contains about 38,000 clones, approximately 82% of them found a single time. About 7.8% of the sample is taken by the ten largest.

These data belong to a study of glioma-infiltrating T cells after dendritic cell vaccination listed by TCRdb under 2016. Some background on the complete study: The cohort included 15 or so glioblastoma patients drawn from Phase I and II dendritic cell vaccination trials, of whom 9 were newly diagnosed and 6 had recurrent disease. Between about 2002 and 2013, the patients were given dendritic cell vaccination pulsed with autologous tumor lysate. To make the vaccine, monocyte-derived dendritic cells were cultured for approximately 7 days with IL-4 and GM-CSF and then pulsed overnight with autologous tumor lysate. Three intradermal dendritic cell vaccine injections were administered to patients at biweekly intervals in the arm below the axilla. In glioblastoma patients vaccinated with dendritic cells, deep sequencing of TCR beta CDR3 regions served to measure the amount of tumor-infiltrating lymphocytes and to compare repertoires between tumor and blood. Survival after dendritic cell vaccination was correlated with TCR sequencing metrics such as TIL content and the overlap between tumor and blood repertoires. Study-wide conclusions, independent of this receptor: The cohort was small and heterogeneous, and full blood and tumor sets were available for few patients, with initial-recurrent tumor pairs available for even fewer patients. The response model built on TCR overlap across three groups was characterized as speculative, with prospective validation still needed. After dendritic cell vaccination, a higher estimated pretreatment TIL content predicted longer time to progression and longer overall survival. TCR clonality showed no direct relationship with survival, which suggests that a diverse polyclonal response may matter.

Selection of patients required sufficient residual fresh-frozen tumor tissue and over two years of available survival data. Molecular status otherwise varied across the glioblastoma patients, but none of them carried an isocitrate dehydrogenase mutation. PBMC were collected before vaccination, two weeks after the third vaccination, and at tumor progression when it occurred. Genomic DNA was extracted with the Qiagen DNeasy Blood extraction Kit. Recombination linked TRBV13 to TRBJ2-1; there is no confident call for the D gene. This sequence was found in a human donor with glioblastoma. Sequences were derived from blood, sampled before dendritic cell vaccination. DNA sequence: TGTGCCAGCAGCCCCTCCCCAGGCTACAATGAGCAGTTCTTC. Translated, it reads CASSPSPGYNEQFF.